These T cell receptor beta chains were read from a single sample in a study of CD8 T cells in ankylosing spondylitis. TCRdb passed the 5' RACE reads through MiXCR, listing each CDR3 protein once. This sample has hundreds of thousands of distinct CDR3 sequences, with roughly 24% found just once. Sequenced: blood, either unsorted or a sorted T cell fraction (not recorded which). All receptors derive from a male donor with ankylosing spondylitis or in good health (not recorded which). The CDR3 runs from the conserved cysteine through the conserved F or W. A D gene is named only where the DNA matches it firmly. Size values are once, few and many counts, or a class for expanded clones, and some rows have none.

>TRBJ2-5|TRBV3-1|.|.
TGTGCCAGCAGCCAACAGGGGACTACCATGTTGGGCCAAGAGACCCAGTACTTC
CASSQQGTTMLGQETQYF
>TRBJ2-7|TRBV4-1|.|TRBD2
TGCGCCAGCAGCCAAGATCGGGGACTACGGTACGAGCAGTACTTC
CASSQDRGLRYEQYF
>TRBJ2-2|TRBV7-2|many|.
TGTGCCAGCAGCAAGACAAAGGGATACACCGGGGAGCTGTTTTTT
CASSKTKGYTGELFF
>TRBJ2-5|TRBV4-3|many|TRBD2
TGCGCCAGCAGCCAAGATAGGGCTAGCGGGAAAGAGACCCAGTACTTC
CASSQDRASGKETQYF
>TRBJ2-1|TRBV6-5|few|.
TGTGCCAGCAGTTACTCACCGTTCTCCTACAATGAGCAGTTCTTC
CASSYSPFSYNEQFF
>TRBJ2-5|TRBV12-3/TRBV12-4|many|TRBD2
TGTGCCAGCAGTCCACTAGCGGGAGGGGCAGAGACCCAGTACTTC
CASSPLAGGAETQYF
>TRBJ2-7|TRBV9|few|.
TGTGCCAGCAGCGTAGGGGCAGGTAGCTACGAGCAGTACTTC
CASSVGAGSYEQYF
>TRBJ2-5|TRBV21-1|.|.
TGTGCCAGCAGCAGACAGGGAAATGGGGAGACCCAGTACTTC
CASSRQGNGETQYF
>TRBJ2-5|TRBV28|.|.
TGTGCCAGCAGTTTAGAAGGGGCACAGACCCAGTACTTC
CASSLEGAQTQYF
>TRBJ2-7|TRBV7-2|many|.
TGTGCCAGCAGCTTAGATGCATCCTACGAGCAGTACTTC
CASSLDASYEQYF
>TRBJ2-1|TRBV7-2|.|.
TGTGCCAGCAGCTTATCGGGGGCGAATGAGCAGTTCTTC
CASSLSGANEQFF
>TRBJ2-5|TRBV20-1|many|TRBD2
TGCAGTGCCCGAAAGACAGCGGGAGTTGAGACCCAGTACTTC
CSARKTAGVETQYF
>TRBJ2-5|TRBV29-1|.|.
TGCAGCGTTGCTAGAGCGACCCAAGAGACCCAGTACTTC
CSVARATQETQYF
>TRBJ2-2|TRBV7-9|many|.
TGTGCCAGCAGCAAAGGGGGAAGCAGACTTTACACCGGGGAGCTGTTTTTT
CASSKGGSRLYTGELFF
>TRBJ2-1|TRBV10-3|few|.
TGTGCCATCAGCCCAAGGAACAATGAGCAGTTCTTC
CAISPRNNEQFF
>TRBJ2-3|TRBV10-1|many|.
TGCGCCAGCAGTGTCACAGATACGCAGTATTTT
CASSVTDTQYF
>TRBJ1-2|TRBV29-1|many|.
TGCAGCGTTGACGCCGGGACGTCCAACTATGGCTACACCTTC
CSVDAGTSNYGYTF
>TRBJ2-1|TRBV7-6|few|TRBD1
TGTGCCAGCAGCTTAGAGCTGGGACAGGGATCCTACAATGAGCAGTTCTTC
CASSLELGQGSYNEQFF
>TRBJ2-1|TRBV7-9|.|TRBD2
TGTGCCAGCAGCTGGGGGGGACTGGACTGGGATGAGCAGTTCTTC
CASSWGGLDWDEQFF
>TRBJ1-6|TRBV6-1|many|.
TGTGCCAGCAGCTCCCGGGGCGGAGGGAATTCACCCCTCCACTTT
CASSSRGGGNSPLHF
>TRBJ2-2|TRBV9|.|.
TGTGCCAGGGAGGCCGGGGAGCTGTTTTTT
CAREAGELFF
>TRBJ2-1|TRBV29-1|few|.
TGCAGCATTCACTCATTCAATGAGCAGTTCTTC
CSIHSFNEQFF
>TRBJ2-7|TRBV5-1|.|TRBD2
TGCGCCAGCAGCCGTGCCGGAGCGGGAGCCTACGAGCAGTACTTC
CASSRAGAGAYEQYF
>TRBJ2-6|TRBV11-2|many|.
TGTGCCAGCAGTTACCAGGTGCGGCTCAAATTAGGGGCCAACGTCCTGACTTTC
CASSYQVRLKLGANVLTF
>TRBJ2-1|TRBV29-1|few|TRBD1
TGCAGCGTTGGACAGGGGATTCCTCATGAGCAGTTCTTC
CSVGQGIPHEQFF
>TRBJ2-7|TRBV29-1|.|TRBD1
TGCAGCGTTGTCCCCTGGACAGGGCGTGATGGCGAGCAGTACTTC
CSVVPWTGRDGEQYF
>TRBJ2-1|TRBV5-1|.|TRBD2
TGCGCCAGCAGCAAAGGACTAGCGGACTCCAATGAGCAGTTCTTC
CASSKGLADSNEQFF
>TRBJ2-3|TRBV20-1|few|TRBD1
TGCAGTGCTAGTGCGGCGACAGGGCTCACAGATACGCAGTATTTT
CSASAATGLTDTQYF
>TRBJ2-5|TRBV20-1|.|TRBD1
TGCAGTGCACGACAGGGGGGGGAGGAGACCCAGTACTTC
CSARQGGEETQYF